This T cell receptor beta chain was captured by sequencing in a study of T cell repertoires in cytomegalovirus infection. Across the study: TCR beta signatures that were public indicated CMV infection and matching HLA type.

To note about this clonotype: Its antigen is undetermined.

Germline CDR1 is LNHDA and CDR2 is SQIVND (reference sequence). This CDR3 spans 13 amino acids. The V gene end was trimmed by 5 bases and the J gene end by 10 bases; junction bases not matched to a gene: 9. MiXCR was run by TCRdb on the reads, yielding one entry per CDR3 protein. The sample lists 150,000 or so distinct CDR3 sequences; less than 25% were seen once. This receptor was identified in a human donor in good health (CMV status not recorded). Some clones in this sample may be carry-over from other donors' samples. This chain joins TRBV19 and TRBJ1-1, with 8 nucleotides matching TRBD1. The material sequenced was CD8+ T cells from cultured PBMCs, taken from culture after CMV antigen stimulation. In DNA form, the CDR3 reads TGTGCCAGTAGTGCACAGGGGGTGCATGGAGCTTTCTTT. Its translation is CASSAQGVHGAFF.